These T cell receptor beta chains were read from a single sample in a study of blood T cell repertoires in COVID-19. Data came from immunoSEQ multiplex PCR; TCRdb stores just in-frame clones and leaves some out. The sample has more than 15,000 clones, approximately 89% seen once. Sequencing was performed on peripheral blood. These TCRs come from a human donor in a cohort sampled during active COVID-19. Both conserved end residues are part of each CDR3. Fields, in order: J gene, CDR3 length, V gene, CDR3 protein.

TRBJ2-7	13	TRBV19	CASSNLGLEEQYF
TRBJ1-1	13	TRBV10-3	CAIRGGDNTEAFF
TRBJ2-1	14	TRBV27	CASGSERVSNEQFF
TRBJ2-3	14	TRBV3-1/TRBV3-2	CASSVRGRTDTQYF
TRBJ1-5	13	TRBV7-9	CASSSQGNQPQHF
TRBJ2-1	10	TRBV28	CASSFGEQFF
TRBJ2-5	16	TRBV3-1/TRBV3-2	CASSHRTSGRRETQYF
TRBJ2-2	13	TRBV2	CAVGGTNTGELFF
TRBJ1-2	14	TRBV28	CASTFPGELYGYTF
TRBJ2-7	15	TRBV5-1	CASSYRTSGFYEQYF
TRBJ1-1	15	TRBV28	CASSFSSTGSSEAFF
TRBJ2-5	14	TRBV2	CASMFMTGQETQYF
TRBJ2-5	14	TRBV4-1	CASSQEAGRTVQYF
TRBJ1-2	16	TRBV2	CASSEAGAALYYGYTF
TRBJ2-7	17	TRBV28	CASSLRGRGLIQGEQYF
TRBJ2-1	11	TRBV3-1/TRBV3-2	CASRLYNEQFF
TRBJ2-4	14	TRBV28	CASSLDRGEGIQYF
TRBJ1-5	16	TRBV5-1	CASSPSGGQINQPQHF
TRBJ1-5	13	TRBV5-4	CASSLDPSQPQHF
TRBJ2-2	14	TRBV19	CASSTQVNTGELFF
TRBJ1-5	14	TRBV2	CASRPRVYNQPQHF
TRBJ2-5	14	TRBV18	CASSEGRAQETQYF
TRBJ2-1	17	TRBV5-5	CASSLYVGAVGYNEQFF
TRBJ1-3	14	TRBV18	CASSPRDIADTIYF
TRBJ1-5	14	TRBV6-5	CASKSGQGGQPQHF
TRBJ2-3	17	TRBV10-1	CASSESSLAGGTDTQYF
TRBJ1-3	15	TRBV4-1	CASSQEKRSGNTIYF
TRBJ2-5	13	TRBV6-4	CASSDGAAETQYF
TRBJ2-7	15	TRBV7-9	CASSLVPGQAAEQYF
TRBJ1-3	16	TRBV28	CASRNAGGISGNTIYF
TRBJ1-2	13	TRBV6-5	CASSLDRGAGYTF
TRBJ2-2	14	TRBV3-1/TRBV3-2	CASSQDSDTGELFF
TRBJ2-7	17	TRBV7-6	CASSLASPSGRAYEQYF
TRBJ2-4	13	TRBV15	CATSREGRDIQYF
TRBJ2-5	15	TRBV5-4	CASSRLESYQETQYF
TRBJ2-7	12	TRBV28	CASTTQTGEQYF
TRBJ1-3	15	TRBV7-2	CASSPQLLSGNTIYF
TRBJ1-2	14	TRBV27	CASSLSSQGDGYTF
TRBJ2-6	16	TRBV18	CASSPRQGAGANVLTF
TRBJ2-1	13	TRBV12-3/TRBV12-4	CASTLRGFGEQFF
TRBJ2-7	12	TRBV28	CAINLGSYEQYF
TRBJ2-7	13	TRBV5-1	CASSLTGPYEQYF
TRBJ1-1	14	TRBV2	CASRSRGRGTEAFF
TRBJ2-7	12	TRBV28	CAIKGDGYEQYF
TRBJ1-5	15	TRBV5-6	CASSSYPGGGQPQHF
TRBJ2-7	16	TRBV4-1	CASSQRGLAGDREQYF
TRBJ2-7	14	TRBV6-4	CASSADRGPYEQYF
TRBJ1-2	17	TRBV4-2	CASSQTTGRAADYGYTF